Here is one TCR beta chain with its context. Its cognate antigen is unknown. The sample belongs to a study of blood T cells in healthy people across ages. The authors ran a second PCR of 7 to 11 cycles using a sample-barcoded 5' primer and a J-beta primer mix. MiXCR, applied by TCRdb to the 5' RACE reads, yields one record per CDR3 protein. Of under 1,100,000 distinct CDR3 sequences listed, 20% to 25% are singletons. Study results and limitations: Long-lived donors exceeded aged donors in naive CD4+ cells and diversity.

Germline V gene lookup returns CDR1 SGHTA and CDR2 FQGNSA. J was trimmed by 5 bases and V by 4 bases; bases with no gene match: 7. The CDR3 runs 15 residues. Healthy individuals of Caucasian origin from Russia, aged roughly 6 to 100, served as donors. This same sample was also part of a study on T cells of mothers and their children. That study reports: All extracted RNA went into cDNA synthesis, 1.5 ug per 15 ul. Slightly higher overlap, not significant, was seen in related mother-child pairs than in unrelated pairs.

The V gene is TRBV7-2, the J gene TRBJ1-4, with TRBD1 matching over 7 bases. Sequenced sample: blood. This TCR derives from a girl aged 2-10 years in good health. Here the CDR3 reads CASSSPGTVNEKLFF. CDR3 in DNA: TGTGCCAGCAGCTCGCCCGGGACAGTAAATGAAAAACTGTTTTTT. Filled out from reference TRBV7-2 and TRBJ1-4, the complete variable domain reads GAGVSQSPSNKVTEKGKDVELRCDPISGHTALYWYRQSLGQGLEFLIYFQGNSAPDKSGLPSDRFSAERTGGSVSTLTIQRTQQEDSAVYLCASSSPGTVNEKLFFGSGTQLSVL.